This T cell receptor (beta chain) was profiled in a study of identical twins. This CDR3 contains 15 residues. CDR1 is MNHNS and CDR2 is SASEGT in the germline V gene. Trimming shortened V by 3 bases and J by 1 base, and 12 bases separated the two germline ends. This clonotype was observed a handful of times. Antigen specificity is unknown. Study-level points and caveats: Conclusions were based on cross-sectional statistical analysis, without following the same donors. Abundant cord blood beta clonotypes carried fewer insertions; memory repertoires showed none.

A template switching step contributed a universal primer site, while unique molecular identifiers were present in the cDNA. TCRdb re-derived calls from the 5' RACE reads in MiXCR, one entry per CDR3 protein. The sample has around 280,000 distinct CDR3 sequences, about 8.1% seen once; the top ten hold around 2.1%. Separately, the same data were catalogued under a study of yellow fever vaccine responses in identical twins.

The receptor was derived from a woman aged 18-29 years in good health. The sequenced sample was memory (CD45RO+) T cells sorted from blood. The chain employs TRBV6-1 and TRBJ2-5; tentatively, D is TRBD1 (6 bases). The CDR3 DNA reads TGTGCCAGCAGTGAGTGGGGACAAATCCAAGAGACCCAGTACTTC. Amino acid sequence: CASSEWGQIQETQYF.